What follows are 26 T cell receptor beta chains derived from one specimen sequenced in a study of a mutant IDH1 vaccine in newly diagnosed glioma. Time point given: week 47, end of study. A 20-mer mutant IDH1 peptide at 300 ug was injected subcutaneously with topical imiquimod. Their specific antigens are unknown. TCRdb's copy holds only in-frame clones and misses some; the assay was immunoSEQ multiplex PCR. The sample carries tens of thousands of clones, less than 80% recorded once. This specimen consisted of PBMCs, obtained from a glioma patient whose treatment included an IDH1 peptide vaccine. The receptors stem from a man aged 50-60 years with glioma.

This chain connects TRBV29-1 to TRBJ2-3; D is undetermined. The CDR3 has 11 residues. Germline lookup yields CDR1 SQVTM and CDR2 ANQGSEA. Trimming left V 7 bases short and J 1 base short, with 6 bases between. The CDR3 DNA reads TGCAGCGCACTTCGCACAGATACGCAGTATTTT. It encodes CSALRTDTQYF.

J is TRBJ1-1 and V is TRBV29-1, with unresolved D. V was shortened by 4 bases and J by 11 bases, with 14 bases between the two germline ends. Germline lookup yields CDR1 SQVTM and CDR2 ANQGSEA. The CDR3 has 11 residues. CDR3 amino acids: CSVGPGRRAFF. CDR3 coding DNA: TGCAGCGTTGGGCCAGGTCGACGGGCTTTCTTT.

In nucleotides, the CDR3 is TGTGCCAGCACTCCCCTGGCCCTGGGACCCACAGATACGCAGTATTTT. Protein product: CASTPLALGPTDTQYF. J is TRBJ2-3 and V is TRBV27; D might be TRBD1 or TRBD2, each matching 5 bases. The CDR3 length is 16 residues. V shed 7 bases and J shed 2 bases, with 19 bases lying between them. Germline V CDR1 and CDR2: MNHEY, SMNVEV (reference sequence).

The sample holds one count of this clone. This chain uses TRBV15 with TRBJ1-5; D may be TRBD1 (5 bases). The CDR3 sequence is 14 residues long. Germline V gives CDR1 LNHNV, CDR2 YYDKDF (reference sequence). V was trimmed by 1 base and J by 6 bases, leaving 10 bases between them. CDR3 loop: CATSRVQGGQPQHF. The CDR3 nucleotides are TGTGCCACCAGCAGAGTCCAGGGAGGTCAGCCCCAGCATTTT.

The chain joins TRBV10-1 to TRBJ1-4; D gene unclear. Germline assignment: CDR1 WNHNN and CDR2 SYGVQD (reference sequence). CDR3 size: 18 residues. Trimming shortened V by 3 bases and J by 1 base, and 18 bases separated the two germline ends. In nucleotides, the CDR3 is TGCGCCAGCAGTGAAACCCTTAGGGCGGATGAAACTAATGAAAAACTGTTTTTT. Protein sequence: CASSETLRADETNEKLFF.

The V call is TRBV7-9, the J call TRBJ1-2; 10 bases fit TRBD1. V trimming: 1 base; J trimming: 8 bases; junction bases outside the gene matches: 7. Looked up from germline, CDR1 is SEHNR and CDR2 is FQNEAQ (reference sequence). The CDR3 length is 15 residues. CDR3 in DNA: TGTGCCAGCAGCTTAGGTCCGACAGGGGGCGTAGGCTACACCTTC. Encoded protein: CASSLGPTGGVGYTF.

V usage is TRBV14 and J usage is TRBJ2-1; a possible D gene is TRBD1 (5 bases). Looked up from germline, CDR1 is SGHDN and CDR2 is FVKESK. With 3 bases removed from V and 3 bases from J, the gap between germline ends came to 12 bases. The CDR3 totals 15 residues. The CDR3 spells CASSHRQTYYNEQFF. As DNA, the CDR3 is TGTGCCAGCAGCCATCGACAGACTTACTACAATGAGCAGTTCTTC.

The V gene is TRBV6-5, the J gene TRBJ2-1, with a possible D match to TRBD2 (7 bases). The CDR3 runs 15 residues. The germline gives CDR1 MNHEY, CDR2 SVGAGI. V dropped 6 bases and J dropped 8 bases, with 20 bases sitting between them. In DNA, the CDR3 is TGTGCCAGCAGCCGAGGGGGGGGACATGTCTATGAGCAGTTCTTC. As protein: CASSRGGGHVYEQFF.

This rearrangement joins TRBV30 to TRBJ2-5, with TRBD2 as a possible D gene (6 bases). The CDR3 has 17 residues. From germline, CDR1 is GTSNPN and CDR2 SVGIG (reference sequence). The germline V and J ends were trimmed by 0 bases and 4 bases, with 21 bases remaining between them. The CDR3 loop reads CAWSVRLAEGWRETQYF. In DNA form, the CDR3 reads TGTGCCTGGAGTGTAAGGTTAGCGGAAGGTTGGCGAGAGACCCAGTACTTC.

This clone was picked up a small number of times. V and J are TRBV5-1 and TRBJ2-1; 8 nucleotides align to TRBD1. The CDR3 sequence is 15 residues long. The germline V gene encodes CDR1 SGHRS and CDR2 YFSETQ. V trimming: 7 bases; J trimming: 4 bases; junction bases outside the gene matches: 10. The DNA of the CDR3 is TGCGCCAGCCGCCCCCGGGACAGGCCTTACAATGAGCAGTTCTTC. Its protein is CASRPRDRPYNEQFF.

The chain carries TRBV6-5 and TRBJ1-3; D gene unclear. This CDR3 contains 14 residues. Germline CDR1 is MNHEY and CDR2 is SVGAGI. The V end lost 2 bases, the J end lost 4 bases, and 9 bases lay between the germline ends. The CDR3 sequence is CASSYGGVGNTIYF. Written as DNA, the CDR3 is TGTGCCAGCAGTTACGGCGGGGTAGGAAACACCATATATTTT.

This clone is a singleton in its sample. This chain connects TRBV25-1 to TRBJ1-3, with D uncertain. The CDR3 has 15 residues. V was clipped by 8 bases and J by 4 bases, with 18 bases between them. Per the germline V gene, CDR1 is MGHDK and CDR2 is SYGVNS. CDR3 sequence: CASSDRGQRGNTIYF. The CDR3 DNA reads TGTGCCAGCTCTGACCGAGGTCAGAGGGGAAACACCATATATTTT. Full variable domain (missing parts from reference TRBV25-1 and TRBJ1-3): EADIYQTPRYLVIGTGKKITLECSQTMGHDKMYWYQQDPGMELHLIHYSYGVNSTEKGDLSSESTVSRIRTEHFPLTLESARPSHTSQYLCASSDRGQRGNTIYFGEGSWLTVV.

CDR3 region: CASEDRGNSPLHF. The CDR3 DNA is TGTGCCAGTGAGGACAGGGGCAATTCACCCCTCCACTTT. This chain joins TRBV6-1 and TRBJ1-6; 9 bases are shared with TRBD1. The J segment lost 7 bases and the V segment lost 9 bases, leaving 4 bases of the junction unmatched. Germline loops: CDR1 MNHNS, CDR2 SASEGT. The CDR3 covers 13 residues.

This clone was counted once. The chain combines TRBV7-8 with TRBJ2-5; 9 bases match TRBD1. Germline V gene sequence: CDR1 SGHVS, CDR2 FQNEAQ. The CDR3 spans 13 residues. The J segment lost 7 bases and the V segment lost 4 bases, leaving 4 bases of the junction unmatched. The DNA of the CDR3 is TGTGCCAGCAGCTCGGACAGGGGAGCGACCCAGTACTTC. The encoded protein is CASSSDRGATQYF.

The CDR3 bases are TGTGCCAGCTTAGGAAACACCATATATTTT. As protein: CASLGNTIYF. V gene TRBV6-1 combines with J gene TRBJ1-3; the D is unclear. The germline V gene encodes CDR1 MNHNS and CDR2 SASEGT. Between the trimmed V and J ends, which lost 8 bases and 4 bases, there was a span of 3 bases. The CDR3 covers 10 residues.

This clone was detected only a few times. The chain employs TRBV10-3 and TRBJ1-5; D is perhaps TRBD1 (5 bases). V lost 2 bases, J lost 7 bases, and 15 bases lay in between. Germline V gene sequence: CDR1 ENHRY, CDR2 SYGVKD. This CDR3 has 15 residues. The DNA for the CDR3 is TGTGCCATCAGTGAGGGGGCGTTGGGAGACCAGCCCCAGCATTTT. As protein: CAISEGALGDQPQHF.

V gene TRBV19 combines with J gene TRBJ2-1; 7 bases match TRBD2. V was pared by 3 bases and J by 7 bases, with 0 bases of the junction left unmatched. The CDR3 has 12 residues. Per the germline V gene, CDR1 is LNHDA and CDR2 is SQIVND (reference sequence). The CDR3 spells CASSIGGNEQFF. The CDR3, as DNA: TGTGCCAGTAGTATCGGGGGGAATGAGCAGTTCTTC.

V is TRBV5-6 and J is TRBJ1-4; 10 bases match TRBD1. Trimming at V came to 3 bases and at J to 8 bases, leaving 4 bases not matched to a gene. The CDR3 length is 14 residues. Germline-derived CDR1 and CDR2 are SGHDT and YYEEEE. The CDR3 is CASSSGTGVEKLFF. CDR3 nucleotide sequence: TGTGCCAGCAGCTCCGGGACAGGGGTGGAAAAACTGTTTTTT.

The chain has TRBV7-2 and TRBJ2-2, with 7 bases aligning to TRBD1. Germline assignment: CDR1 SGHTA and CDR2 FQGNSA. The V gene end was trimmed by 6 bases and the J gene end by 0 bases; junction bases not matched to a gene: 4. The CDR3 has 15 residues. This CDR3 is CASSRDSTNTGELFF. Here the CDR3 DNA reads TGTGCCAGCAGTAGGGACAGCACGAACACCGGGGAGCTGTTTTTT.

This clone has only a few counts. This chain uses TRBV7-9 with TRBJ1-2; no reliable D call. The CDR3 sequence is 13 residues long. The V end lost 3 bases, the J end lost 1 base, and 6 bases lay between the germline ends. In germline, CDR1 is SEHNR, CDR2 FQNEAQ (reference sequence). The CDR3 sequence: CASSFRLNYGYTF. CDR3 coding DNA: TGTGCCAGCAGCTTTAGACTTAACTATGGCTACACCTTC.

V and J are TRBV5-1 and TRBJ2-5, with 7 positions matching TRBD2. The CDR3 covers 17 residues. Trimming cost V 1 base and J 0 bases; bases outside gene matches: 9. Germline assignment: CDR1 SGHRS and CDR2 YFSETQ. CDR3: CASSLQVAGMNQETQYF. In DNA, the CDR3 is TGCGCCAGCAGCTTGCAGGTAGCGGGTATGAACCAAGAGACCCAGTACTTC. Together with reference TRBV5-1 and TRBJ2-5, the CDR3 gives the full variable domain: KAGVTQTPRYLIKTRGQQVTLSCSPISGHRSVSWYQQTPGQGLQFLFEYFSETQRNKGNFPGRFSGRQFSNSRSEMNVSTLELGDSALYLCASSLQVAGMNQETQYFGPGTRLLVL.

The J gene is TRBJ2-1, the V gene TRBV19; D assignment may be TRBD1 or TRBD2 (6 bases each). Trimming cost V 3 bases and J 2 bases, with 11 bases left between them. Germline-derived CDR1 and CDR2 are LNHDA and SQIVND (reference sequence). This CDR3 spans 15 amino acids. The CDR3 DNA is TGTGCCAGTAGTATGGGGGCGGGGCCCTACAATGAGCAGTTCTTC. The encoded protein is CASSMGAGPYNEQFF.

As regards this clone: The sample carries other DNA sequences with the same CDR3. The chain joins TRBV5-1 to TRBJ2-5, with 10 bases matching TRBD2. The ends lost 0 bases at V and 4 bases at J; junction bases unmatched: 6. This CDR3 region has 16 residues. Germline V CDR1 and CDR2: SGHRS, YFSETQ. For the CDR3, the DNA is TGCGCCAGCAGCTTGGCAGGGACTAGCGTCCCAGAGACCCAGTACTTC. Translation: CASSLAGTSVPETQYF.

A single count supports this clone. J is TRBJ2-3 and V is TRBV5-4; 10 bases map to TRBD2. J was trimmed by 7 bases and V by 4 bases; bases with no gene match: 12. CDR1 SGHNT and CDR2 YYREEE come from the germline V gene (reference sequence). This CDR3 contains 16 residues. The DNA of the CDR3 is TGTGCCAGCAGCCGACAAACTAGCGGGGTGTGGAATACGCAGTATTTT. Protein sequence: CASSRQTSGVWNTQYF.

The chain links TRBV5-1 to TRBJ2-2; TRBD2 is a possible D gene (5 bases). The germline V gene has CDR1 SGHRS and CDR2 YFSETQ. This CDR3 comprises 16 residues. Deletions cut 0 bases from V and 5 bases from J, with 14 bases between. The CDR3 here is CASSLGVRTGTGELFF. DNA for the CDR3: TGCGCCAGCAGCTTGGGAGTGAGGACTGGGACCGGGGAGCTGTTTTTT.

The gene calls are TRBV30 and TRBJ2-5; tentative D call: TRBD2 (6 bases). V was clipped by 3 bases and J by 7 bases, with 15 bases between them. The germline V gene has CDR1 GTSNPN and CDR2 SVGIG (reference sequence). CDR3 size: 13 residues. The DNA for the CDR3 is TGTGCCTGGAGAAGGGGACGGCGGGGGACCCAGTACTTC. It codes for CAWRRGRRGTQYF.